The subject of this entry is one T cell receptor (beta chain). The antigen is not known. These data come from a study of CD8 T cells in ankylosing spondylitis. Whole-study findings and limits: The study looked at matched synovial fluid samples from ankylosing spondylitis patients. Disease-linked clones were reported to be significantly enriched there. Past research had described some motif variants in reactive arthritis synovial fluid and blood. The authors found the disease-linked clones to be CD8+ and relatively rare in peripheral blood.

With molecular barcodes, quantitative 5'-RACE was used to make the TCR beta libraries. TCRdb reanalysed the 5' RACE reads using MiXCR and keeps one entry per CDR3 protein. The profile covers approximately 140,000 distinct CDR3 sequences, with approximately 9.7% appearing a single time and approximately 3.3% taken by the ten largest. V lost 5 bases to trimming and J lost 6 bases; unmatched junction nucleotides: 5. The germline CDR1 and CDR2 sequences are SGHVS and FQNEAQ. This CDR3 spans 14 amino acids. The TCR sequence derives from a male donor with ankylosing spondylitis or in good health (not recorded which). The sample consisted of blood, either unsorted or a sorted T cell fraction (not recorded which). The chain couples TRBV7-8 to TRBJ2-2; 8 bases are shared with TRBD1. For the CDR3, the DNA is TGTGCCAGCAGCCCATCAGGGGGCCCCGGGGAGCTGTTTTTT. It is translated as CASSPSGGPGELFF.